These T cell receptor beta chains were read from a single sample in a study of early T cells in non-severe SARS-CoV-2 infection. MiXCR, run by TCRdb on the 5' RACE reads, gives a single entry per CDR3 protein. The data show under 45,000 distinct CDR3 sequences, with roughly 5.4% seen just once and under 7% held by the top ten. The sample consisted of whole blood, taken at baseline. Every receptor here comes from an adult who was a healthcare worker with PCR-confirmed SARS-CoV-2 infection or an uninfected control (not recorded which). Both conserved end residues are part of each CDR3. The D gene is left open where the match is weak. For some rows the clone size is stated as once, few or many, or as a class when expanded; others skip it.

D gene: -; clone size: many; V gene: TRBV27; J gene: TRBJ2-2; CDR3 protein: CASSLSLSTGELFF; CDR3 DNA: TGTGCCAGCAGTTTATCTCTCAGCACCGGGGAGCTGTTTTTT
D gene: -; clone size: many; V gene: TRBV6-2/TRBV6-3; J gene: TRBJ2-6; CDR3 protein: CASSSPYSGANVLTF; CDR3 DNA: TGTGCCAGCAGTTCTCCATACTCTGGGGCCAACGTCCTGACTTTC
D gene: -; clone size: -; V gene: TRBV6-5; J gene: TRBJ2-1; CDR3 protein: CASSTLGQPKFF; CDR3 DNA: TGTGCCAGCAGTACATTAGGACAGCCGAAGTTCTTC
D gene: TRBD2; clone size: -; V gene: TRBV7-2; J gene: TRBJ2-5; CDR3 protein: CASSRRTSEQETQYF; CDR3 DNA: TGTGCCAGCAGCCGGAGGACTAGCGAGCAAGAGACCCAGTACTTC
D gene: -; clone size: few; V gene: TRBV12-3/TRBV12-4; J gene: TRBJ2-1; CDR3 protein: CASSLFSVGYPNEQFF; CDR3 DNA: TGTGCCAGCAGTTTATTCTCGGTGGGCTACCCAAATGAGCAGTTCTTC
D gene: -; clone size: -; V gene: TRBV7-6; J gene: TRBJ1-3; CDR3 protein: CASSLVPDTSGNTIYF; CDR3 DNA: TGTGCCAGCAGCTTAGTTCCAGACACCTCTGGAAACACCATATATTTT
D gene: TRBD1; clone size: many; V gene: TRBV5-5; J gene: TRBJ1-2; CDR3 protein: CASSRDRAYGYTF; CDR3 DNA: TGTGCCAGCAGCCGAGACAGGGCGTATGGCTACACCTTC
D gene: TRBD2; clone size: many; V gene: TRBV20-1; J gene: TRBJ2-3; CDR3 protein: CSAGLGAGGGTDTQYF; CDR3 DNA: TGCAGTGCTGGCCTGGGCGCGGGAGGAGGCACAGATACGCAGTATTTT
D gene: -; clone size: -; V gene: TRBV7-9; J gene: TRBJ2-5; CDR3 protein: CASSYDHSPQETQYF; CDR3 DNA: TGTGCCAGCAGCTACGACCATTCGCCCCAAGAGACCCAGTACTTC
D gene: TRBD1; clone size: many; V gene: TRBV19; J gene: TRBJ1-2; CDR3 protein: CASRRDRGLNGYTF; CDR3 DNA: TGTGCCAGTCGCCGGGACAGGGGGTTGAATGGCTACACCTTC
D gene: TRBD1; clone size: few; V gene: TRBV11-3; J gene: TRBJ1-4; CDR3 protein: CASSPGTGFKEKLFF; CDR3 DNA: TGTGCCAGCAGCCCGGGGACAGGATTTAAAGAAAAACTGTTTTTT
D gene: -; clone size: few; V gene: TRBV7-2; J gene: TRBJ1-5; CDR3 protein: CASSLAGGNQPQHF; CDR3 DNA: TGTGCCAGCAGCTTAGCTGGGGGCAATCAGCCCCAGCATTTT
D gene: TRBD2; clone size: many; V gene: TRBV12-3/TRBV12-4; J gene: TRBJ2-2; CDR3 protein: CASSLTLAGANTGELFF; CDR3 DNA: TGTGCCAGCAGTCTTACACTAGCGGGAGCGAACACCGGGGAGCTGTTTTTT
D gene: -; clone size: many; V gene: TRBV2; J gene: TRBJ2-7; CDR3 protein: CASGFRDTPYEQYF; CDR3 DNA: TGTGCCAGCGGTTTCCGGGACACCCCCTACGAGCAGTACTTC
D gene: -; clone size: many; V gene: TRBV3-1; J gene: TRBJ2-7; CDR3 protein: CASSATYEQYF; CDR3 DNA: TGTGCCAGCAGCGCAACCTACGAGCAGTACTTC